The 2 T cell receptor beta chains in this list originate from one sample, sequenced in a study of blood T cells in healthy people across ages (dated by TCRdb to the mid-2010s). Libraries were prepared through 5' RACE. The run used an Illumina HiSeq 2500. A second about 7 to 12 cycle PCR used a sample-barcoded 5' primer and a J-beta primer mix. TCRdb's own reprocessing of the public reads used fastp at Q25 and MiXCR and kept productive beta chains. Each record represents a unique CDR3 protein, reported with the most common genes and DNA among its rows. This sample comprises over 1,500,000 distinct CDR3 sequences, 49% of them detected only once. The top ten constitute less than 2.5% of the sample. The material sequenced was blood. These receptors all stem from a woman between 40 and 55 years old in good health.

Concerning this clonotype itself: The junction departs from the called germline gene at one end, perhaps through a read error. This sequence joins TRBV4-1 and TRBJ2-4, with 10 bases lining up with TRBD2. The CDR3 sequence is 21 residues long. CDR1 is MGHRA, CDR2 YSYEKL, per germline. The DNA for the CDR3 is TGCGCCAGCAACCAAGATCCTCAGGGAGCGGGGGGGCCATGGGCCAAAAACATTCAGTACTTC. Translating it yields CASNQDPQGAGGPWAKNIQYF.

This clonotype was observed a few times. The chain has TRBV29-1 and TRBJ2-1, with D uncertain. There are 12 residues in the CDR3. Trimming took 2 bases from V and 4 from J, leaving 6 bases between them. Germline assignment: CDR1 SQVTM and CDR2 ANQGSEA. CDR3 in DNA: TGCAGCGTTGAACACCAGTACAATGAGCAGTTCTTC. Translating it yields CSVEHQYNEQFF.